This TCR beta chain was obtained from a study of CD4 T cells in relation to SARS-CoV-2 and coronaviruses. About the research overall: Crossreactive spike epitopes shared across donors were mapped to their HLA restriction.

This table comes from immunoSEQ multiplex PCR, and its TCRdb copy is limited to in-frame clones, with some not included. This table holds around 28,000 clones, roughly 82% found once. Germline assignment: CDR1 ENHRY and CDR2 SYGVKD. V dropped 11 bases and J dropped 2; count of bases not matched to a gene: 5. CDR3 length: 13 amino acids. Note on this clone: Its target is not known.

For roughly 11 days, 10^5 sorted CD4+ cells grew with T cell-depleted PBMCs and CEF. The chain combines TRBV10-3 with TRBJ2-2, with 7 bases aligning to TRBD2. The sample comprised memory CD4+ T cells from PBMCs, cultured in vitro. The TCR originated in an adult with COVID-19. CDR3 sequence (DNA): TGTGCCGGGAGGGCTTTCAACACCGGGGAGCTGTTTTTT. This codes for CAGRAFNTGELFF.